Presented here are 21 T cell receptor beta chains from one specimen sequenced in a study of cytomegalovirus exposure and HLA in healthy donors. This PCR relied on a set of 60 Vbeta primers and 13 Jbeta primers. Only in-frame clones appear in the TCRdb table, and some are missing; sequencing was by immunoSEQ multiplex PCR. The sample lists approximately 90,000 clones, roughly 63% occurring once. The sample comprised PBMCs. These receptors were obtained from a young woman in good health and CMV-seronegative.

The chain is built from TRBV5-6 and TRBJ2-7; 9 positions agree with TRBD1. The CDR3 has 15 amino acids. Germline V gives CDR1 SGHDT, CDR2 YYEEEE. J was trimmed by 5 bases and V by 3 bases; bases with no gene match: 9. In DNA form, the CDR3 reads TGTGCCAGCAGCTCCCCCGGGACAGGGTTGCACGAGCAGTACTTC. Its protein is CASSSPGTGLHEQYF.

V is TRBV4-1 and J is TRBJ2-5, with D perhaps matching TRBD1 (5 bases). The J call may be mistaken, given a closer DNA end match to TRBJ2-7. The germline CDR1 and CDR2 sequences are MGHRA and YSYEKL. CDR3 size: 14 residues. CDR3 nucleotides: TGCGCCAGCAGCCCTGACAGTCGGGCTTTCGAGCAGTACTTC. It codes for CASSPDSRAFEQYF.

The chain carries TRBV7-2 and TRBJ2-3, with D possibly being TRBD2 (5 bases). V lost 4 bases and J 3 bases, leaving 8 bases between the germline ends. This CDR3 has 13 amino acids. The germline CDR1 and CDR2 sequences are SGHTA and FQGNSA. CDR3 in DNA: TGTGCCAGCAGCTCGAGACTAACAGATACGCAGTATTTT. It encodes CASSSRLTDTQYF.

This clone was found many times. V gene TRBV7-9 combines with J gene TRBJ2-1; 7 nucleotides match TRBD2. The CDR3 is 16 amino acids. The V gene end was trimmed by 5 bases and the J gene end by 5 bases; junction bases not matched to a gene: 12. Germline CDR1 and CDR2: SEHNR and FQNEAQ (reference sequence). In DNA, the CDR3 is TGTGCCAGCAGCATGCGGCTAGCGGAGATAGACAATGAGCAGTTCTTC. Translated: CASSMRLAEIDNEQFF.

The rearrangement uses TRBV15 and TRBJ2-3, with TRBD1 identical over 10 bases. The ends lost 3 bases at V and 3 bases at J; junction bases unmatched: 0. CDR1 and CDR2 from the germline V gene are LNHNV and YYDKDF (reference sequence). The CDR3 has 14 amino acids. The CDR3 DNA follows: TGTGCCACCAGCAGGGGACAGGGGACAGATACGCAGTATTTT. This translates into CATSRGQGTDTQYF. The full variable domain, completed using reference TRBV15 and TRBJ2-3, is DAMVIQNPRYQVTQFGKPVTLSCSQTLNHNVMYWYQQKSSQAPKLLFHYYDKDFNNEADTPDNFQSRRPNTSFCFLDIRSPGLGDTAMYLCATSRGQGTDTQYFGPGTRLTVL.

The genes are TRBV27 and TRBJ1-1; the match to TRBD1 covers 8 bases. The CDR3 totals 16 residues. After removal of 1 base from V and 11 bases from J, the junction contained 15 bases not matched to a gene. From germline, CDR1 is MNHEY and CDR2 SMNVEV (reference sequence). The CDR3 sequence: CASSLFRQGPSSGAFF. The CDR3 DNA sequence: TGTGCCAGCAGTTTATTCCGACAGGGGCCGTCCTCTGGGGCTTTCTTT.

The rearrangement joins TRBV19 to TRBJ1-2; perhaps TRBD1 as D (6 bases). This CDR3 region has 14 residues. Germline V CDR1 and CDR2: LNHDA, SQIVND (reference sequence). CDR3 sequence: CGTGRTDRFDGYTF. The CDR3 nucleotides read TGTGGGACGGGACGGACAGACCGTTTTGATGGCTACACCTTC.

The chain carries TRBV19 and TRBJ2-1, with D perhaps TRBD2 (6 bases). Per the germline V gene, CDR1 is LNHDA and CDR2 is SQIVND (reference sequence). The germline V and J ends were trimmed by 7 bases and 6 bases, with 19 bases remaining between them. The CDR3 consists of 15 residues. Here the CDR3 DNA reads TGTGCCAGTACCCTGCGGCTAGCGACCGTCAATGAGCAGTTCTTC. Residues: CASTLRLATVNEQFF.

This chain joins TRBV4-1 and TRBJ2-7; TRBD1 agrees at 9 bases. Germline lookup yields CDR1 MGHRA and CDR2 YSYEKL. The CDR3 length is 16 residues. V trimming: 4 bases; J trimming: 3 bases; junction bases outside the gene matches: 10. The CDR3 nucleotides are TGCGCCAGCAGCCCGTCCGGGACAGGGAGATACTACGAGCAGTACTTC. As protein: CASSPSGTGRYYEQYF.

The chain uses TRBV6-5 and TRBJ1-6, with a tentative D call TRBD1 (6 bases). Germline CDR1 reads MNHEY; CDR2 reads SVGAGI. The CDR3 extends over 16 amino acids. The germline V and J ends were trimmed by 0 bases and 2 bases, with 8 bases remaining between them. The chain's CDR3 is CASSYSGAAYNSPLHF. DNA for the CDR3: TGTGCCAGCAGTTACTCGGGGGCGGCCTATAATTCACCCCTCCACTTT.

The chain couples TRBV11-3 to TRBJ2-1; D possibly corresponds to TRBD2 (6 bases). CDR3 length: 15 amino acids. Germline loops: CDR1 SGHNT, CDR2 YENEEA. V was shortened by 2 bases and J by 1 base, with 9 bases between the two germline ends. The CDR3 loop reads CASSLSAGSYNEQFF. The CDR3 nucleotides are TGTGCCAGCAGCTTATCGGCGGGGTCCTACAATGAGCAGTTCTTC. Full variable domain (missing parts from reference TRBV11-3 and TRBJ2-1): EAGVVQSPRYKIIEKKQPVAFWCNPISGHNTLYWYLQNLGQGPELLIRYENEEAVDDSQLPKDRFSAERLKGVDSTLKIQPAELGDSAVYLCASSLSAGSYNEQFFGPGTRLTVL.

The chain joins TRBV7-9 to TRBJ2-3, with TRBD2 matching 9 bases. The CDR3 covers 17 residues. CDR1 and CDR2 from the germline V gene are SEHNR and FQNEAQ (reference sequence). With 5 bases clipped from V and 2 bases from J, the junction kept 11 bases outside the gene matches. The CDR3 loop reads CASSPWGAGGPTDTQYF. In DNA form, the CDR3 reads TGTGCCAGCAGCCCGTGGGGTGCGGGGGGGCCCACAGATACGCAGTATTTT.

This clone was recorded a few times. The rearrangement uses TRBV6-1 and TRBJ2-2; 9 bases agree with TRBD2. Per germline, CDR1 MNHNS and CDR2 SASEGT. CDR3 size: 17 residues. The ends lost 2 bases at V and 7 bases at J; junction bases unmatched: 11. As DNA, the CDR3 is TGTGCCAGCAGTGAATGGCTAGCGGGGTCTCAGGGCGGGGAGCTGTTTTTT. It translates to CASSEWLAGSQGGELFF.

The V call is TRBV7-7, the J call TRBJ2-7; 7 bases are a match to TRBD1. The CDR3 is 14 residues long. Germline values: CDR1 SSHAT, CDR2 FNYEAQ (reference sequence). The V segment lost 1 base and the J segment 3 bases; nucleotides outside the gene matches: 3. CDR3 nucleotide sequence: TGTGCCAGCAGCTTAGAGGCAGGGGGCTACGAGCAGTACTTC. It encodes CASSLEAGGYEQYF.

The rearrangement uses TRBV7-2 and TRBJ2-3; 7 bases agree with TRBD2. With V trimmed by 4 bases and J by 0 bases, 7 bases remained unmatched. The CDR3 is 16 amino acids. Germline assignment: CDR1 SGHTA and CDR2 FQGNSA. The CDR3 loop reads CASSYLGTTSTDTQYF. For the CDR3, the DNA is TGTGCCAGCAGCTACCTGGGGACTACAAGCACAGATACGCAGTATTTT.

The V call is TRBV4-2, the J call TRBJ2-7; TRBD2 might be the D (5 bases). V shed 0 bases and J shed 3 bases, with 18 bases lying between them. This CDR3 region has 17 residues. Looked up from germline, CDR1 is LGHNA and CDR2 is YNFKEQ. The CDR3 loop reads CASSQEAAPVNYYEQYF. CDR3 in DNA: TGTGCCAGCAGCCAAGAAGCGGCTCCTGTCAACTACTACGAGCAGTACTTC.

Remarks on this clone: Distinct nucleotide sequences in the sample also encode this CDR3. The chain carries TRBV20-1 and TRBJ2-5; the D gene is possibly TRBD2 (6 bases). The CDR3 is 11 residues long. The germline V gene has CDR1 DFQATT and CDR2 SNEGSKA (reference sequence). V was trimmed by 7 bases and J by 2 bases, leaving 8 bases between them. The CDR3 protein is CSGRGQETQYF. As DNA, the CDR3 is TGCAGTGGTCGGGGGCAAGAGACCCAGTACTTC.

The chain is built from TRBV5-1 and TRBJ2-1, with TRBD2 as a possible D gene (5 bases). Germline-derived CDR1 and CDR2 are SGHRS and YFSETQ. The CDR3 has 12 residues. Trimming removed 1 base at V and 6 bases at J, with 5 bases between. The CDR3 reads CASSLTSNEQFF. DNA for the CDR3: TGCGCCAGCAGCTTGACTAGCAATGAGCAGTTCTTC. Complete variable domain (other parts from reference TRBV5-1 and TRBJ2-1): KAGVTQTPRYLIKTRGQQVTLSCSPISGHRSVSWYQQTPGQGLQFLFEYFSETQRNKGNFPGRFSGRQFSNSRSEMNVSTLELGDSALYLCASSLTSNEQFFGPGTRLTVL.

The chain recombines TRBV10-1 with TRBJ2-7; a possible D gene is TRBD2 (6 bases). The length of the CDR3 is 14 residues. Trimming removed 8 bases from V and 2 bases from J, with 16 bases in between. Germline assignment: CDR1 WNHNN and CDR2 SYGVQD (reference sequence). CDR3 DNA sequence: TGCGCCAGCTCCGCCTCCGGGACTCCCTACGAGCAGTACTTC. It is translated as CASSASGTPYEQYF.

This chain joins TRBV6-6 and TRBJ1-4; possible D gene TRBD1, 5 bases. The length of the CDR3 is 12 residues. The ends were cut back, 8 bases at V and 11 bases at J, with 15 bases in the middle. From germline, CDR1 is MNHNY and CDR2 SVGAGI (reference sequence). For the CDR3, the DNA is TGTGCCAGCGGAGGGGAGCGGGAGAAACTGTTTTTT. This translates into CASGGEREKLFF.

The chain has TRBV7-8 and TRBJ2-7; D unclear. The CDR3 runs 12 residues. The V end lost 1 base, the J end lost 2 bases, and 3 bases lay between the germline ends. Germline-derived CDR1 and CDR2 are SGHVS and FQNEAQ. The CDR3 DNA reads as TGTGCCAGCAGCTTAGTAGCCTACGAGCAGTACTTC. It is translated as CASSLVAYEQYF.